Sequencing of this TCR beta chain was carried out in a study of blood T cell repertoires in COVID-19. Background on the study: Samples of COVID-19 (acute and convalescent) were obtained from the United States, Italy and Spain.

Original processing notes: The assay estimated nucleated cells by amplifying reference gene primers. Profiled with immunoSEQ multiplex PCR; TCRdb holds only in-frame clones, not every one. V and J calls and clone size are given by that table; D and trimming were obtained from the DNA. Among some 270,000 clones listed, around nine tenths were seen once. Across 20 to 25 US areas, participants ranged in age from about 18 to 90 years. What the recovered Cohort 3 donors had was two negative PCRs, clearance, or symptom resolution. The source of this sequence is a woman aged 55-75 years who had recovered from COVID-19. Material for sequencing was PBMCs or T cells enriched from blood (not recorded which).

CDR3 amino acids: CASSIGVNVLTF. The CDR3 DNA is TGTGCCAGCAGCATCGGAGTCAACGTCCTGACTTTC. The chain has TRBV3-1 (or the pseudogene TRBV3-2) and TRBJ2-6; D not certain. V was cut by 5 bases and J by 9 bases, with 8 bases left in between. The CDR3 is made up of 12 amino acids. Germline V lookup: CDR1 LGHDT, CDR2 YNNKEL (reference sequence).